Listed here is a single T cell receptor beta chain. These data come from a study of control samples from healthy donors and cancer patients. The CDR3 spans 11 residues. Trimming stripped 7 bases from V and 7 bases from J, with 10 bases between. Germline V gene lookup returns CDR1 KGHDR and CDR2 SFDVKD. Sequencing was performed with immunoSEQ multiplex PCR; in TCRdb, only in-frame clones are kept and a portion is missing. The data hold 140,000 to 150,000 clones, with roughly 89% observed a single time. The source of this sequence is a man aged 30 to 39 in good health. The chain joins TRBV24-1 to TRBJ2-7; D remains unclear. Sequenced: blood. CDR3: CATSPGREQYF. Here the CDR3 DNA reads TGTGCCACCAGCCCCGGGCGTGAGCAGTACTTC.